This is a list of T cell receptor beta chains from one sample in a study of tumor and adjacent non-tumor tissue in lung cancer. Each CDR3 protein is one row after TCRdb ran MiXCR on the multiplex PCR reads. The sample has about 93,000 distinct CDR3 sequences, less than 75% seen once. The sample consisted of lung tumor tissue. These receptors all stem from a man in his 60s with non-small cell lung cancer. Each CDR3 is given with its conserved first and last residue. D genes are given only for firm matches. Where a row states a size, it is once, few, many or the class of an expanded clone; other rows omit it.

clone size	V gene	D gene	J gene	CDR3 protein	CDR3 DNA
many	TRBV6-5	-	TRBJ1-2	CASSSTATNYGYTF	TGTGCCAGCAGTTCGACAGCTACTAACTATGGCTACACCTTC
-	TRBV6-5	TRBD1	TRBJ2-5	CASSHSTTVGQISDQETQYF	TGTGCCAGCAGTCACTCGACAACCGTGGGACAGATCTCTGACCAAGAGACCCAGTACTTC
-	TRBV11-1	-	TRBJ2-7	CATSLPGGPYEQYF	TGTGCCACCAGCCTTCCCGGCGGCCCCTACGAGCAGTACTTC
once	TRBV29-1	-	TRBJ2-1	CSARVTAPYNEQFF	TGCAGCGCCAGAGTAACTGCCCCCTACAATGAGCAGTTCTTC
-	TRBV4-3	TRBD2	TRBJ2-1	CASSQGTSRLYDEQFF	TGCGCCAGCAGCCAAGGGACTAGCAGGCTTTACGATGAGCAGTTCTTC
many	TRBV12-5	-	TRBJ2-2	CASGPGPQSGGELFF	TGTGCTAGTGGTCCCGGACCACAGAGCGGCGGGGAGCTGTTTTTT
-	TRBV11-1	-	TRBJ1-1	CANSLFMDSTVNTEAFF	TGTGCCAACAGCTTATTCATGGACAGCACAGTTAATACTGAAGCTTTCTTT
few	TRBV20-1	TRBD1	TRBJ2-5	CSARLPGQGQETQYF	TGCAGTGCTAGACTTCCGGGACAGGGCCAAGAGACCCAGTACTTC
-	TRBV12-3/TRBV12-4	-	TRBJ1-2	CVSTSGVLGYGYTF	TGTGTCAGCACTTCCGGGGTCCTGGGATATGGCTACACCTTC
-	TRBV11-3	-	TRBJ2-5	CASGLGGGKQETQYF	TGTGCCAGCGGCTTAGGGGGGGGGAAACAAGAGACCCAATACTTC
-	TRBV29-1	TRBD2	TRBJ2-5	CSVGGLARNTYQETQYF	TGCAGTGTCGGAGGACTAGCGAGAAATACGTACCAAGAGACCCAGTACTTC
-	TRBV29-1	-	TRBJ2-1	CSVGMTNNEQFF	TGCAGCGTTGGTATGACTAACAATGAGCAGTTCTTC
-	TRBV4-1	-	TRBJ1-1	CASSQVGGTEALF	TGTGCCAGCAGCCAAGTTGGGGGGACTGAAGCTCTCTTT
many	TRBV13	-	TRBJ2-3	CASSLAGTPSDTDTQYF	TGTGCCAGCAGCTTGGCCGGGACCCCGAGCGACACAGATACGCAGTATTTT
few	TRBV28	-	TRBJ2-5	CASRSGAGTRQETQYF	TGTGCCAGCAGGAGCGGTGCCGGGACCCGGCAAGAGACCCAGTACTTC
many	TRBV29-1	TRBD2	TRBJ2-5	CSVAGGSGQETQYF	TGCAGCGTTGCCGGGGGGTCGGGACAAGAGACCCAGTACTTC
-	TRBV12-3/TRBV12-4	-	TRBJ1-2	CVSCIRRLANRRGGYTF	TGTGTCAGCTGTATCAGGCGGTTGGCTAATCGAAGGGGCGGCTACACCTTC
-	TRBV6-5	TRBD1	TRBJ1-6	CASRRTGAVQNSPLHF	TGCGCCAGCAGAAGGACAGGGGCGGTACAGAATTCACCCCTCCACTTT
-	TRBV29-1	-	TRBJ2-3	CNGQDGYTDTQYF	TGCAACGGACAAGATGGGTACACAGATACGCAGTATTTT
-	TRBV5-1	TRBD1	TRBJ2-7	CASSLDRGIYEQYF	TGCGCCAGCAGCTTGGACAGGGGAATTTACGAGCAGTACTTC
-	TRBV20-1	-	TRBJ2-5	CSARDWGKQETQYF	TGCAGTGCTAGAGATTGGGGGAAGCAAGAGACCCAGTACTTT
-	TRBV13	-	TRBJ2-6	CASKTWGGGVNVLTF	TGTGCCAGCAAAACGTGGGGCGGTGGGGTCAACGTCCTGACTTTC
-	TRBV5-4	-	TRBJ2-3	CTSSLETGTTDTQYF	TGTACCAGCAGCTTGGAGACTGGGACCACAGATACGCAGTATTTT
-	TRBV6-5	-	TRBJ2-1	CARRVLYSYNEQFF	TGTGCCAGGAGGGTCTTATACTCCTACAATGAACAGTTCTTC
-	TRBV20-1	TRBD2	TRBJ2-3	CSARANLAGLTGTQYF	TGCAGTGCTAGAGCTAACCTAGCGGGGCTCACAGGTACACAGTATTTT